The source of this TCR beta chain is a study of blood T cell repertoires in COVID-19. TCRdb keeps only in-frame clones here, not all; method: immunoSEQ multiplex PCR. The sample has tens of thousands of clones, about 79% seen once; the top ten hold about 25%. This CDR3 region has 13 residues. Germline CDR1 and CDR2: SGHTA and FQGNSA. V trimming: 5 bases; J trimming: 15 bases; junction bases outside the gene matches: 13. This sequence originates from a man aged 55 to 70 with acute or convalescent COVID-19. Material for sequencing was peripheral blood. The J gene is TRBJ2-1, the V gene TRBV7-2, with TRBD1 matching 7 bases. This CDR3 is CASSTNPQGSAFF. CDR3 nucleotide sequence: TGTGCCAGCAGCACGAATCCACAGGGGTCGGCGTTCTTC.